The T cell receptor beta chain described here comes from a study of blood T cells in healthy people across ages (dated by TCRdb to 2013 to 2016). Looking at the study overall: In model experiments, template switching captured roughly one uniquely barcoded TCR beta cDNA molecule for every two T cells. To track age-related changes in TCR beta repertoire diversity, the study relied on deep sequencing normalized with unique cDNA molecular identifiers. Donors were grouped into four age groups: young (average roughly 15 years), middle-aged (39), aged (around 60) and long-lived (around 80). Using the same blood draw, the study looked at two additional independent replicas of 1 million unique cDNA reads for two donors, one aged 18 to 30 and the other aged 80 or older. Overall results and qualifications from the work: Compared with the aged group, the long-lived group had more naive CD4+ T cells, fewer expanded clones and increased TCR diversity, a pattern suggesting age selection. Observed TCR beta diversity correlated strongly with the percentage of naive T cells measured by flow cytometry. As age increased, observed TCR beta diversity per million T cells dropped in a roughly linear way, and a significant reduction was already evident by age 40. Conclusive comparison of naive and antigen-experienced compartments was prevented by the profiling of bulk unsorted PBMCs. Estimates of total diversity from one million sequenced T cells were regarded as lower bounds and underestimates. Because the CMV infection status of the donors was unknown, age-related changes in expanded clonotypes may potentially have been confounded.

Systemically healthy Caucasian individuals from Russia, some 38 in total and aged roughly 6 to 95 years, were included as donors. About 9.8 milliliters of peripheral blood were drawn from each donor into EDTA-treated Vacutainer tubes. PBMCs were isolated by Ficoll-Paque density-gradient centrifugation, with at least 6 million obtained per sample. Total RNA was extracted from PBMCs with Trizol reagent, with at least 5 micrograms obtained per sample. The percentages of naive CD45RAhigh/CD27high T cells were determined by flow cytometry on a PBMC aliquot from every donor. The receptor library was made with 5' RACE. TCRdb names Illumina HiSeq 2500 as the instrument used. A second PCR of 7 to 11 cycles was performed with a sample-barcoded 5' primer and a J-beta primer mix. A template-switch 5' adaptor carrying 12 random nucleotides introduced a unique molecular identifier onto each TCR beta cDNA molecule. At least 2.5 million CDR3-containing paired-end reads were obtained from each sample. All of the RNA was converted into first-strand cDNA using the Mint cDNA synthesis kit, with a TRBC-specific oligonucleotide serving as the primer. Following uracil-DNA glycosylase treatment, all cDNA underwent a first 18-cycle PCR with the universal primers M1SS and BC2_uni_R. As for the authors' bioinformatics: For normalization, 1 million high-quality reads were randomly selected from each sample, with every read carrying a distinct molecular identifier. Reads sharing molecular identifiers were discarded rather than binned into consensus sequences. MiTCR, set to a Q25 quality threshold and the strictest error-elimination algorithm, was used for CDR3 identification, clonotype clustering and error correction. A nonparametric unseen species model with Euler transformation was used to estimate a lower bound on total TCR beta diversity. TCRdb redid the processing of the public reads, applying fastp at Q25 and MiXCR, and retained in-frame beta chains. Here each entry gathers all rows of one CDR3 protein and keeps the most common genes and DNA. These V and J calls rely on TCRdb rather than the paper's analysis. In all, the sample holds about 720,000 distinct CDR3 sequences, and 20% to 30% of those were seen once. The ten largest clones add up to more than 3% of the sample.

A note on this clonotype: The antigen it recognizes is unknown. No clone much larger than this one lies a single base away; base qualities are absent.

At the junction V is shortened by 3 bases and J by 4 bases, with 9 bases in between. CDR1 and CDR2 are drawn from the germline V gene (reference sequence): DFQATT, SNEGSKA. Spanning cysteine to phenylalanine, the CDR3 consists of 12 amino acids. Just the 36-base CDR3 DNA is kept, in frame starting at base 1. This sample also belongs to another study, concerning T cells of mothers and their children. The second study's paper adds: Nine systemically healthy Caucasian individuals, comprising three mothers and their six children, were included as donors. cDNA synthesis consumed the entire amount of extracted RNA, loaded at about 1.6 ug RNA in each 15 ul reaction. In the second PCR, the M1S primer added sample barcodes and 2-4 random nucleotides. More than 9 million TCR beta CDR3 reads were obtained from each mother, and approximately 3 million reads were obtained from each child. Thymic selection shapes the output of TCR recombination in a similar way in related and unrelated pairs, and inherited differences have a minor effect. Normalized repertoire overlap in related mother-child pairs was always slightly higher than in unrelated mother-child pairs, but the difference was never significant. Persistent microchimeric T cell clones were not detected, at a sensitivity of approximately 98 clones per million clonotypes. To look for features that set related mother-child pairs apart from unrelated individuals, the researchers ran deep NGS to compare the TCR beta repertoires of mothers and children. On average, the children were approximately 11 +/- 4 years old, while the mothers were around 42 +/- 4 years old. After adapter ligation was performed with NEBNext reagents, the libraries were sequenced on an Illumina HiSeq 2000 with 100+100 nt paired-end reads. Mother and child libraries were prepared a month apart and sequenced in separate runs to prevent cross-contamination. Each donor had between roughly 500,000 and 2,100,000 distinct TCR beta clonotypes identified. Naive TCR beta clonotypes were estimated from low-frequency clonotypes matched to each donor's FACS-determined naive share, without sorting.

This receptor chain uses TRBV20-1 and TRBJ1-2; the D gene identity is not certain. Specimen: blood. This clonotype was sampled from a boy between 10 and 17 years old in good health. The sequenced DNA: TGCAGTGCTAGCGTAGCTAGCTATGGCTACACCTTC. It translates as CSASVASYGYTF.